The 5 T cell receptor beta chains below come from one sample, sequenced in a study of Ad26.COV2.S vaccination and SARS-CoV-2 variants. Some clones are missing from TCRdb's copy, which holds only in-frame ones; the method was immunoSEQ multiplex PCR. The repertoire includes approximately 97,000 clones, 60% to 85% of them detected once, and 15% to 20% sits in the top ten. Sequencing was performed on peripheral blood, taken after recovery from COVID-19. The origin of the receptors is a human donor who had recovered from COVID-19.

The chain links TRBV10-1 to TRBJ2-7; D remains ambiguous. This CDR3 has 12 amino acids. The germline gives CDR1 WNHNN, CDR2 SYGVQD (reference sequence). V was cut by 4 bases and J by 7 bases, with 11 bases left in between. This CDR3 reads CASSGGGGEQYF. In DNA form, the CDR3 reads TGCGCCAGCAGTGGGGGTGGTGGGGAGCAGTACTTC.

CDR3 loop: CSVESSVNTEAFF. In DNA, the CDR3 is TGCAGCGTTGAGTCGTCGGTGAACACTGAAGCTTTCTTT. V is TRBV29-1 and J is TRBJ1-1; D remains unclear. The CDR3 spans 13 residues. Germline lookup yields CDR1 SQVTM and CDR2 ANQGSEA. Trimming left V 3 bases short and J 0 bases short, with 8 bases between.

The chain has TRBV18 and TRBJ2-7; unclear D gene. CDR1 is KGHSH, CDR2 LQKENI, per germline. Trimming pared 10 bases from V and 3 bases from J, leaving 10 bases between. The CDR3 contains 11 residues. Written as DNA, the CDR3 is TGTGCCACGACCGCGGACTACGAGCAGTACTTC. Translating it yields CATTADYEQYF.

This rearrangement joins TRBV20-1 to TRBJ2-1; D not certain. Germline CDR1 and CDR2: DFQATT and SNEGSKA (reference sequence). The CDR3 is 13 amino acids. Deletions cut 3 bases from V and 0 bases from J, with 6 bases between. Here the CDR3 DNA reads TGCAGTGCTAGTCAAACCTCCTACAATGAGCAGTTCTTC. Translated, it gives CSASQTSYNEQFF.

This chain connects TRBV6-1 to TRBJ2-1, with D maybe TRBD1 (5 bases). Germline V lookup: CDR1 MNHNS, CDR2 SASEGT. This CDR3 spans 15 amino acids. V gave up 3 bases and J gave up 2 bases, with 11 bases separating them. DNA for the CDR3: TGTGCCAGCAGTGACAGGGCTACAGCCTACAATGAGCAGTTCTTC. Translation: CASSDRATAYNEQFF.